This T cell receptor beta chain was found in a study of identical twins. Whole-study findings and limits: Twin-shared out-of-frame alpha sequences showed excess low generation probability.

V was trimmed by 2 bases and J by 2 bases, leaving 6 bases between them. Looked up from germline, CDR1 is MNHNY and CDR2 is SVGAGI (reference sequence). The CDR3 is made up of 13 amino acids. This clonotype was counted only a few times. The target antigen is unknown. Each donor was a healthy Caucasian. TCRdb redid the calling of the 5' RACE reads with MiXCR, one entry per CDR3 protein. The sample contains approximately 240,000 distinct CDR3 sequences, over 12% of which appear only once. Sequences were obtained from memory (CD45RO+) T cells sorted from blood. The TCR sequence derives from a woman aged 18-29 years in good health. The chain carries TRBV6-6 and TRBJ1-2; D is perhaps TRBD1 (5 bases). The CDR3 protein is CASSYRDNYGYTF. The CDR3 region has the DNA TGTGCCAGCAGTTACCGGGACAACTATGGCTACACCTTC.